A selection of T cell receptor beta chains follows, all from one sample in a study of vaccination effects on CD4 cells after COVID-19. The method was immunoSEQ multiplex PCR; TCRdb's version includes in-frame clones alone and lacks a portion of them. The data show some 35,000 clones, around 72% seen once. Antigens for these TCRs are unknown. This specimen consisted of CD4+ T cells from PBMCs cultured with HCoV-NL63 spike peptides, obtained before COVID-19 vaccination. These receptors all stem from a human donor who had a prior SARS-CoV-2 infection. The CDR3 runs from the conserved cysteine through the conserved F or W. Fields, in order: D gene, J gene, clone size, V gene, CDR3 DNA, CDR3 protein. The D gene is left open where the match is weak. Part of the rows lack a size; the others show once, few, many or a class for expanded clones.

TRBD1 TRBJ2-2 NA TRBV5-1 TGCGCCAGCAGCGACGGGGACAGGGGAGTTTTCGGGGAGCTGTTTTTT CASSDGDRGVFGELFF
NA TRBJ2-1 NA TRBV2 TGTGCCAGCCGGATAACGGACGGCTACAATGAGCAGTTCTTC CASRITDGYNEQFF
TRBD2 TRBJ2-5 NA TRBV5-1 TGCGCCAGCAGCCAATGGACTAGCGGGGGAGAGACCCAGTACTTC CASSQWTSGGETQYF
NA TRBJ2-3 NA TRBV15 TGTGCCACCAGCAGAGATAGGGGCAGCACAGATACGCAGTATTTT CATSRDRGSTDTQYF
NA TRBJ2-5 NA TRBV5-1 TGCGCCAGCAGCTTGGGGCCCGTAGAGACCCAGTACTTC CASSLGPVETQYF
NA TRBJ2-7 NA TRBV7-2 TGTGCCAGCAGCCCTAGCGTGCCCTACGAGCAGTACTTC CASSPSVPYEQYF
NA TRBJ2-7 NA TRBV18 TGTGCCAGCTCACCCTTAGTACCGCGGACCACCTACGAGCAGTACTTC CASSPLVPRTTYEQYF
NA TRBJ2-1 NA TRBV9 TGTGCCAGCAGCGTAGCGAATTTGGATGAGCAGTTCTTC CASSVANLDEQFF
TRBD2 TRBJ2-1 NA TRBV7-2 TGTGCCAGCAGCCCCCGGGGGACTAGCTACAATGAGCAGTTCTTC CASSPRGTSYNEQFF
NA TRBJ2-2 NA TRBV9 TGTGCCAGCACGGACCCGAGGAACACCGGGGAGCTGTTTTTT CASTDPRNTGELFF
NA TRBJ2-1 NA TRBV5-1 TGCGCCAGCAGCTTGAACAGGGTGAGGGATTACAATGAGCAGTTCTTC CASSLNRVRDYNEQFF
NA TRBJ2-7 NA TRBV27 TGTGCCAGCAGGGGGTTTGGGGGCTCCTACGAGCAGTACTTC CASRGFGGSYEQYF
NA TRBJ2-3 NA TRBV5-1 TGCGCCAGCAGCTTGGCAGGAAGGCGCACAGATACGCAGTATTTT CASSLAGRRTDTQYF
TRBD2 TRBJ2-1 NA TRBV24-1 TGTGCCACCAGTGATGGGGGCGGGAGGGCCTGGGATGAGCAGTTCTTC CATSDGGGRAWDEQFF
NA TRBJ2-3 few TRBV19 TGTGCCAGTAGAAAGACTCGCACAGATACGCAGTATTTT CASRKTRTDTQYF
TRBD1 TRBJ1-2 NA TRBV7-8 TGTGCCAGCAGCTTACTCGGACAGGTTGGGTCTTATGGCTACACCTTC CASSLLGQVGSYGYTF
TRBD2 TRBJ2-1 NA TRBV30 TGTGCCTGGAGTGGAGTGACTAGCGGGCCCCCCAGGACTGACAATGAGCAGTTCTTC CAWSGVTSGPPRTDNEQFF
NA TRBJ2-1 NA TRBV5-4 TGTGCCAGCACCCCAGGGGGGGGGTACAATGAGCAGTTCTTC CASTPGGGYNEQFF
TRBD1 TRBJ2-4 NA TRBV2 TGTGCCAGCAGTTGGGACAGGAAAAACATTCAGTACTTC CASSWDRKNIQYF
TRBD1 TRBJ2-5 once TRBV7-2 TGTGCCAGCAGCTTATTTCCGGACAGGGGGCTCGGGGAGACCCAGTACTTC CASSLFPDRGLGETQYF
TRBD1 TRBJ2-2 NA TRBV7-6 TGTGCCAGCAGCTTACAGACGGGACAGGGGAACACCGGGGAGCTGTTTTTT CASSLQTGQGNTGELFF
NA TRBJ1-1 NA TRBV5-1 TGCGCCAGCAGCCAAACCATTGCAGGGGCGAACACTGAAGCTTTCTTT CASSQTIAGANTEAFF
TRBD1 TRBJ1-1 NA TRBV6-5 TGTGCCAGCAGTTACGAGGCAGGGGGTAGAGCTTTCTTT CASSYEAGGRAFF
TRBD1 TRBJ1-5 NA TRBV7-2 TGTGCCAGCAGCCGGACAGGGAACAATCAGCCCCAGCATTTT CASSRTGNNQPQHF
NA TRBJ1-2 NA TRBV9 TGTGCCAGCAGCGGTAAACAGGGTTTACACACCTTC CASSGKQGLHTF
TRBD1 TRBJ2-5 NA TRBV27 TGTGCCAGCAGTAGGGACAGGGGGCAAGAGACCCAGTACTTC CASSRDRGQETQYF
NA TRBJ2-7 once TRBV4-3 TGCGCCAGCAGCCAAGACACTCGAGGCTACGAGCAGTACTTC CASSQDTRGYEQYF
NA TRBJ1-5 few TRBV7-2 TGTGCCAGCAGCTCCGGGACAAGGGAAAATCAGCCCCAGCATTTT CASSSGTRENQPQHF
TRBD1 TRBJ2-1 NA TRBV24-1 TGTGCCACCAGTGACCGAGCCGGGACAGGGAGAACCAATGAGCAGTTCTTC CATSDRAGTGRTNEQFF
TRBD1 TRBJ2-2 NA TRBV29-1 TGCAGCGTTGCCCGACAGGGCGCCGGGGAGCTGTTTTTT CSVARQGAGELFF
NA TRBJ1-1 NA TRBV30 TGTGCCTGGAGTGTGGTTATCGTAGGGACTGAAGCTTTCTTT CAWSVVIVGTEAFF
NA TRBJ2-1 few TRBV4-1 TGCGCCAGCAGCCAAGATCGCGGGACAAGGAGGAACAATGAGCAGTTCTTC CASSQDRGTRRNNEQFF
NA TRBJ2-2 NA TRBV7-9 TGTGGCATCCCGCGTTCGGGGTCGAACACCGGGGAGCTGTTTTTT CGIPRSGSNTGELFF
NA TRBJ1-2 medium-sized TRBV10-3 TGTGCCATCAGTGAGGGCAGGGGAAGGGATGGCTACACCTTC CAISEGRGRDGYTF
TRBD2 TRBJ2-3 NA TRBV9 TGTGCCAGCAGCGTAGAGGCGGGAGGGATTCCCACAGATACGCAGTATTTT CASSVEAGGIPTDTQYF
TRBD2 TRBJ2-1 NA TRBV7-3 TGTGCCAGCAGCACCGGGACTAGCGCAGCTGAGCAGTTCTTC CASSTGTSAAEQFF
TRBD2 TRBJ2-3 NA TRBV2 TGTGCCAGCAGCCGCATGGGACTAGCGTATACAGATACGCAGTATTTT CASSRMGLAYTDTQYF
NA TRBJ1-4 NA TRBV30 TGTGCCTGGAGTCTATGGGCTCGCGGGACTACATCGCGGCATAATGAAAAACTGTTTTTT CAWSLWARGTTSRHNEKLFF
TRBD1 TRBJ1-2 NA TRBV6-5 TGTGCCAGCAGTTACTTCGACAGGGGGACTAACTATGGCTACACCTTC CASSYFDRGTNYGYTF
TRBD1 TRBJ1-2 NA TRBV5-8 TGTGCCAGCAGACAACGCAGGGGGAACTATGGCTACACCTTC CASRQRRGNYGYTF
NA TRBJ2-7 few TRBV5-1 TGCGCCAGCAGCTTGTCGGCGGGATCCTACGAGCAGTACTTC CASSLSAGSYEQYF
NA TRBJ1-5 once TRBV7-6 TGTGCCAGCAGTCTGGGGGCGGGGCCCAGTTTGGGGAGCAATCAGCCCCAGCATTTT CASSLGAGPSLGSNQPQHF
TRBD2 TRBJ2-7 NA TRBV6-5 TGTGCCAGCAGTTTTAGCGGGTGGTACGAGCAGTACTTC CASSFSGWYEQYF
TRBD1 TRBJ1-4 NA TRBV7-9 TGTGCCAGCAGCATAGCGACAGGGTTTGATGAAAAACTGTTTTTT CASSIATGFDEKLFF
TRBD1 TRBJ1-1 NA TRBV5-6 TGTGCCAGCAGCTTCCCCGGGACAGCCAACACTGAAGCTTTCTTT CASSFPGTANTEAFF
TRBD2 TRBJ2-3 once TRBV13 TGTGCCAGCAGCTTGAGACTAGCGGGGAGCACAGATACGCAGTATTTT CASSLRLAGSTDTQYF